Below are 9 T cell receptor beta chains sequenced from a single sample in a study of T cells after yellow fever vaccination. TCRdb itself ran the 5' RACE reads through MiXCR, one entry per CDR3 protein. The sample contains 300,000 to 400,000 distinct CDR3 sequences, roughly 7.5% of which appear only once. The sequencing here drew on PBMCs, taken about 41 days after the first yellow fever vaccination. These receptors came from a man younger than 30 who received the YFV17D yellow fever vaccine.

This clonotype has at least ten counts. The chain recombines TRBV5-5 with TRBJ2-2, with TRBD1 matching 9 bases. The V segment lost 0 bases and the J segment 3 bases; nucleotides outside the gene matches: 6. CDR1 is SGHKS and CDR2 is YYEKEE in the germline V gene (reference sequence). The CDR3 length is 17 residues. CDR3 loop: CASSLGGRTGDTGELFF. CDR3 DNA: TGTGCCAGCAGCTTGGGAGGTCGGACAGGGGACACCGGGGAGCTGTTTTTT. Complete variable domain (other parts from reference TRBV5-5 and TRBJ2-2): DAGVTQSPTHLIKTRGQQVTLRCSPISGHKSVSWYQQVLGQGPQFIFQYYEKEERGRGNFPDRFSARQFPNYSSELNVNALLLGDSALYLCASSLGGRTGDTGELFFGEGSRLTVL.

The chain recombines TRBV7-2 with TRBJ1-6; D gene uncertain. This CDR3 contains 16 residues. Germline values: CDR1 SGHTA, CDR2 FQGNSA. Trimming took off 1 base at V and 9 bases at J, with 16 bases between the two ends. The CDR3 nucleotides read TGTGCCAGCAGCTTAGGCGGGCGAATTTCGGGTTCACCCCTCCACTTT. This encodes CASSLGGRISGSPLHF.

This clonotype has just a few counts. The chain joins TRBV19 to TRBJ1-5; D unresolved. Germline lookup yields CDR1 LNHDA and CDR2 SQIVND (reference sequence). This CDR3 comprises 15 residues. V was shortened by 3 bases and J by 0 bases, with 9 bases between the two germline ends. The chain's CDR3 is CASSIGFYSNQPQHF. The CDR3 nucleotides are TGTGCCAGTAGTATTGGGTTCTATAGCAATCAGCCCCAGCATTTT.

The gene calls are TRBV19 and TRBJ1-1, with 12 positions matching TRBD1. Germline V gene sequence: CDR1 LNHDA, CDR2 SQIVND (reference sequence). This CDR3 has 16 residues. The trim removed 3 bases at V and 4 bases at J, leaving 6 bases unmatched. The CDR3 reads CASSIRDRGRFTEAFF. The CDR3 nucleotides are TGTGCCAGTAGTATTAGGGACAGGGGGCGATTCACTGAAGCTTTCTTT.

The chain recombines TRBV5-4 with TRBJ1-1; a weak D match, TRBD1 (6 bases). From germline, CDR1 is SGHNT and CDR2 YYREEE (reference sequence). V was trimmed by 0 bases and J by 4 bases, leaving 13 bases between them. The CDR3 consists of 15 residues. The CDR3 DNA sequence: TGTGCCAGCAGCTTGGCCGGGACACTGGGCACTGAAGCTTTCTTT. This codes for CASSLAGTLGTEAFF.

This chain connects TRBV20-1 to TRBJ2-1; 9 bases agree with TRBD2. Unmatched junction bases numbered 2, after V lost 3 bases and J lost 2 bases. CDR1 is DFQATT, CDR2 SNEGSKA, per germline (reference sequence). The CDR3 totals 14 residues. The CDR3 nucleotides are TGCAGTGCTAGCCCTAGCGGGGCCTACAATGAGCAGTTCTTC. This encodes CSASPSGAYNEQFF.

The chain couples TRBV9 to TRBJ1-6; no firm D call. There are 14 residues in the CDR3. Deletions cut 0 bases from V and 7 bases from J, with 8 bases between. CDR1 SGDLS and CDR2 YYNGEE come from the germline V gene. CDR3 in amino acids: CASSVGTWNSPLHF. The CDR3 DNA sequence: TGTGCCAGCAGCGTAGGGACTTGGAATTCACCCCTCCACTTT.

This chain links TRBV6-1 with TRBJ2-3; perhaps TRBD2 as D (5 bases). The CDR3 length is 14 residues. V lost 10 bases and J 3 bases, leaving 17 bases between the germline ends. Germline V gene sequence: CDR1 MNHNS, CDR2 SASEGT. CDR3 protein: CATQERLATDTQYF. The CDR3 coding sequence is TGTGCCACCCAGGAGCGTCTAGCTACAGATACGCAGTATTTT.

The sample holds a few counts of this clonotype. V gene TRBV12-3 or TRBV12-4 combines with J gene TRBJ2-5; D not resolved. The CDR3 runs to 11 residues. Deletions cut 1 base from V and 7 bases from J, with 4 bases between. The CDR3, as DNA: TGTGCCAGCAGTTTAGAACGGACCCAGTACTTC. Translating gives CASSLERTQYF.